Following are 8 T cell receptor beta chains from one sample sequenced in a study of blood T cells in healthy people across ages. For the second PCR, which ran for about 7 to 11 cycles, a sample-barcoded 5' primer and a J-beta primer mix were used. TCRdb fed the 5' RACE reads into MiXCR, producing one record per CDR3 protein. The repertoire holds 1.5 million to 2 million distinct CDR3 sequences, with roughly 30% as singletons. The sequenced sample was blood. Every receptor here comes from a woman in her twenties or thirties in good health.

J is TRBJ2-3 and V is TRBV20-1; 10 positions agree with TRBD2. Per the germline V gene, CDR1 is DFQATT and CDR2 is SNEGSKA (reference sequence). The V segment lost 5 bases and the J segment 2 bases; nucleotides outside the gene matches: 7. This CDR3 region has 15 residues. The DNA of the CDR3 is TGCAGTGCTGTTAGCGGGGGGACAAACACAGATACGCAGTATTTT. This codes for CSAVSGGTNTDTQYF.

This clonotype came up a few times. The chain employs TRBV12-3 or TRBV12-4 and TRBJ1-4, with unresolved D. V lost 6 bases, J lost 10 bases, and 12 bases lay in between. The CDR3 runs 12 residues. The CDR3 here is CASSPGYGKLFF. The DNA of the CDR3 is TGTGCCAGCAGCCCCGGGTACGGAAAACTGTTTTTT.

This clonotype came up once. This could be a read error, since a much larger clone is one nucleotide away. The chain has TRBV6-2 or TRBV6-3 and TRBJ2-1, with TRBD2 matching over 11 bases. Germline V gene data show CDR1 as MNHEY and CDR2 as SVGEGT. The CDR3 totals 16 residues. This CDR3 reads CANSYERTSGSNEQFF. The DNA for the CDR3 is TGTGCCAACAGTTATGAACGGACTAGCGGGTCTAATGAGCAGTTCTTC.

As for this clonotype: One end of the junction is discordant with germline, which a read error may explain. This chain uses TRBV6-5 with TRBJ1-4; D uncertain. The CDR3 is 14 residues long. CDR1 and CDR2 (germline): MNHEY, SVGAGI. The CDR3 loop is CASRSAGRDEKRFF. CDR3 nucleotide sequence: TGTGCCAGCCGTTCGGCGGGGAGGGATGAAAAACGGTTTTTT.

This clonotype showed up many times. This sequence joins TRBV7-9 and TRBJ2-4; D not certain. This CDR3 is 12 amino acids long. In germline, CDR1 is SEHNR, CDR2 FQNEAQ (reference sequence). V gave up 1 base and J gave up 5 bases, with 3 bases separating them. CDR3 sequence reads: CASSLVENIQYF. In DNA form, the CDR3 reads TGTGCCAGCAGCTTAGTAGAAAACATTCAGTACTTC.

This clonotype was recorded at least ten times. This sequence joins TRBV5-5 and TRBJ2-5; 7 nucleotides align to TRBD2. Per germline, CDR1 SGHKS and CDR2 YYEKEE (reference sequence). The CDR3 sequence is 17 residues long. The V segment lost 4 bases and the J segment 2 bases; nucleotides outside the gene matches: 14. The DNA for the CDR3 is TGTGCCAGCAGCCAAGGGTCGGGGGGTGGTGATCAAGAGACCCAGTACTTC. Amino acid sequence: CASSQGSGGGDQETQYF.

This clonotype occurred many times. The genes are TRBV12-3 or TRBV12-4 and TRBJ2-5, with D perhaps matching TRBD2 (5 bases). Trimming took off 5 bases at V and 5 bases at J, with 18 bases between the two ends. The CDR3 sequence is 15 residues long. This chain's CDR3 is CASSPPSSVRETQYF. The CDR3 DNA sequence: TGTGCCAGCAGTCCTCCGAGTAGCGTTAGGGAGACCCAGTACTTC.

This clonotype has more than one count but fewer than ten. This chain uses TRBV27 with TRBJ1-5; D gene unclear. V lost 5 bases, J lost 1 base, and 15 bases lay in between. Germline CDR1 reads MNHEY; CDR2 reads SMNVEV (reference sequence). The CDR3 consists of 16 residues. The CDR3 coding sequence is TGTGCCAGCAGTCAGACCGGCCGTTTGAGCAATCAGCCCCAGCATTTT. Its translation is CASSQTGRLSNQPQHF.